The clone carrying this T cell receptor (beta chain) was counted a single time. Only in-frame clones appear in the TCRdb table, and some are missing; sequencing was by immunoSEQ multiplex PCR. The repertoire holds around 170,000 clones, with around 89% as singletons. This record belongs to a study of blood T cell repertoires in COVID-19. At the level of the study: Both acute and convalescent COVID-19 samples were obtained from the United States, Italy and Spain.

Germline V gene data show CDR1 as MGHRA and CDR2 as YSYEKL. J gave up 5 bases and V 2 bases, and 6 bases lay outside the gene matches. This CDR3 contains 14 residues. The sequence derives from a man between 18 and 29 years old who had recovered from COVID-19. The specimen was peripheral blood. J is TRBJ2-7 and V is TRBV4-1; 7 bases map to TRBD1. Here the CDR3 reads CASSQQDRPDEQYF. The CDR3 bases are TGCGCCAGCAGCCAACAGGACAGGCCCGACGAGCAGTACTTC.